Presented here are 13 T cell receptor beta chains from one specimen sequenced in a study of T cell responses to AZD1222 COVID-19 vaccine. Sequencing used immunoSEQ multiplex PCR; TCRdb keeps in-frame clones, though not all of them. The sample includes fewer than 200,000 clones, around 90% of them seen just once. The sequenced sample was peripheral blood, obtained on day 0 of AZD1222 vaccination. The receptors come from an adult in good health.

The chain employs TRBV7-9 and TRBJ1-3, with 7 bases aligning to TRBD1. The germline CDR1 and CDR2 sequences are SEHNR and FQNEAQ (reference sequence). The CDR3 extends over 15 amino acids. J was trimmed by 0 bases and V by 7 bases; bases with no gene match: 6. The CDR3 DNA sequence: TGTGCCAGCATGCCAGGGGGATACTCTGGAAACACCATATATTTT. Amino acids: CASMPGGYSGNTIYF.

V is TRBV28 and J is TRBJ1-2; D remains ambiguous. Per the germline V gene, CDR1 is MDHEN and CDR2 is SYDVKM. CDR3 length: 16 residues. V lost 2 bases and J 4 bases, leaving 17 bases between the germline ends. CDR3 DNA sequence: TGTGCCAGCAGTTTAGTTACCCAGAACCGAGTCTATGGCTACACCTTC. Translated: CASSLVTQNRVYGYTF.

The chain uses TRBV30 and TRBJ2-7; D is unresolved. The CDR3 sequence is 14 residues long. Germline CDR1 is GTSNPN and CDR2 is SVGIG (reference sequence). With 1 base removed from V and 2 bases from J, the gap between germline ends came to 12 bases. The CDR3 reads CAWSAPFGTYEQYF. CDR3 DNA sequence: TGTGCCTGGAGTGCTCCCTTTGGAACCTACGAGCAGTACTTC.

For the CDR3, the DNA is TGCGCCAGCAGCCAAGATTGGGGACTGAACACCGGGGAGCTGTTTTTT. Amino acids: CASSQDWGLNTGELFF. The V and J genes are TRBV4-1 and TRBJ2-2; D might be TRBD2 (6 bases). V was shortened by 0 bases and J by 1 base, with 9 bases between the two germline ends. This CDR3 comprises 16 residues. Germline values: CDR1 MGHRA, CDR2 YSYEKL.

V is TRBV3-1 (or the pseudogene TRBV3-2) and J is TRBJ1-3; D is ambiguous. The CDR3 totals 17 residues. The V end was cut by 5 bases, the J end by 0 bases, with 17 bases between. The germline V gene encodes CDR1 LGHDT and CDR2 YNNKEL (reference sequence). Here the CDR3 DNA reads TGTGCCAGCAGCAAACTCGGGCAGGCCCTCTCTGGAAACACCATATATTTT. As protein: CASSKLGQALSGNTIYF.

V and J are TRBV6-5 and TRBJ1-5; D call uncertain. The CDR3 consists of 13 residues. Between the trimmed V and J ends, which lost 8 bases and 2 bases, there was a span of 10 bases. Germline lookup yields CDR1 MNHEY and CDR2 SVGAGI. The CDR3 coding sequence is TGTGCCAGCCGGAGAGGCGGCAATCAGCCCCAGCATTTT. Translated, it gives CASRRGGNQPQHF.

For the CDR3, the DNA is TGCGCCAGCAGCAGCCAGAACACCGGGGAGCTGTTTTTT. Residues: CASSSQNTGELFF. The V call is TRBV10-2, the J call TRBJ2-2, with D unresolved. From germline, CDR1 is WSHSY and CDR2 SAAADI. There are 13 residues in the CDR3. Trimming pared 6 bases from V and 1 base from J, leaving 6 bases between.

The V gene is TRBV7-9, the J gene TRBJ1-4, with TRBD1 as a possible D gene (6 bases). The germline V gene encodes CDR1 SEHNR and CDR2 FQNEAQ (reference sequence). The CDR3 totals 12 residues. The ends were cut back, 5 bases at V and 12 bases at J, with 13 bases in the middle. CDR3 in amino acids: CASSLGPGELFF. CDR3 nucleotide sequence: TGTGCCAGCAGCCTTGGGCCAGGGGAACTGTTTTTT.

The rearrangement uses TRBV30 and TRBJ2-2; D may match TRBD1 or TRBD2 (6 bases each). The CDR3 totals 14 residues. The V and J ends lost 2 bases and 5 bases respectively, with 12 bases between them. The V gene's germline CDR1 is GTSNPN and CDR2 SVGIG (reference sequence). Here the CDR3 DNA reads TGTGCCTGGAGTAAAGGGGGGTTAACCGGGGAGCTGTTTTTT. This translates into CAWSKGGLTGELFF.

This clone counts as medium-sized. The rearrangement links TRBV7-2 to TRBJ1-2; D call uncertain. CDR1 SGHTA and CDR2 FQGNSA come from the germline V gene. With 2 bases removed from V and 0 bases from J, the gap between germline ends came to 7 bases. The CDR3 covers 14 residues. As DNA, the CDR3 is TGTGCCAGCAGCTTAAGGGAAGCTAACTATGGCTACACCTTC. Its protein product is CASSLREANYGYTF.

This chain links TRBV30 with TRBJ2-3; D uncertain. Germline lookup yields CDR1 GTSNPN and CDR2 SVGIG (reference sequence). The CDR3 runs 13 residues. V was pared by 3 bases and J by 4 bases, with 11 bases between. CDR3 residues: CAWRLTNADTQYF. CDR3 DNA sequence: TGTGCCTGGAGGCTGACGAACGCAGATACGCAGTATTTT.

This chain joins TRBV28 and TRBJ2-7, with D maybe TRBD2 (5 bases). Per the germline V gene, CDR1 is MDHEN and CDR2 is SYDVKM. With 6 bases removed from V and 2 bases from J, the gap between germline ends came to 8 bases. The CDR3 sequence is 12 residues long. CDR3: CASRSGAYEQYF. The CDR3 DNA sequence: TGTGCCAGCAGGTCCGGGGCCTACGAGCAGTACTTC.

The chain joins TRBV5-6 to TRBJ1-2; TRBD1 matches 8 bases. J was trimmed by 6 bases and V by 1 base; bases with no gene match: 2. CDR1 and CDR2 (germline): SGHDT, YYEEEE. The CDR3 has 13 amino acids. For the CDR3, the DNA is TGTGCCAGCAGCTTGTCAGGGGGCGATGGCTACACCTTC. Its protein product is CASSLSGGDGYTF. Using reference TRBV5-6 and TRBJ1-2 for the parts outside the CDR3, the full variable domain is DAGVTQSPTHLIKTRGQQVTLRCSPKSGHDTVSWYQQALGQGPQFIFQYYEEEERQRGNFPDRFSGHQFPNYSSELNVNALLLGDSALYLCASSLSGGDGYTFGSGTRLTVV.